Reported below is one TCR beta chain. Only a few counts were recorded for this clonotype. The target of this receptor is not known. Within one base of it there is no much larger clone, and no base qualities were kept. To prepare the library, RT-PCR was applied. The sample was run on a NextSeq 550. TCRdb reworked the public reads: Q25 trimming with fastp, MiXCR clone assembly, productive beta chains retained. Every CDR3 protein is listed once, alongside the most common genes and DNA of its rows. In this sample the table shows about a million distinct CDR3 sequences, approximately 18% of which occur a single time. The top ten hold roughly 6% of the sample. This entry is derived from a study of patients and donors after allogeneic stem cell transplantation (dated by TCRdb to 2018 to 2020). From the cysteine through the phenylalanine, the CDR3 covers 16 amino acids. Here the CDR3 DNA is all that survives: 48 bases in frame from base 1. The junction shows trimming of 1 base on V and 6 bases on J, and the gene matches do not reach 7 bases of it. The germline V gene (reference sequence) supplies CDR1 SEHNR and CDR2 FQNEAQ.

The TCR was taken from a human donor who was either an allogeneic HSCT recipient or a stem cell or donor lymphocyte infusion donor (not recorded which). It is not recorded whose cells these are; they may come from a transplant donor. Sequencing was carried out using blood, either unsorted or a sorted T cell fraction (not recorded which). The chain was built from TRBV7-9 and TRBJ2-1, with TRBD2 identical over 9 junction bases. The bases read TGTGCCAGCAGCTTAGTGGGGAGCGGGGGGCGCAATGAGCAGTTCTTC. This gives the protein CASSLVGSGGRNEQFF.